This T cell receptor (beta chain) derives from a study of pediatric ulcerative colitis. Rectal tissue came from one to two pinch biopsies taken at colonoscopy. CDR3 length equals 12 residues. V was cut by 1 base and J by 7 bases, with 7 bases left in between. The germline CDR1 and CDR2 sequences are SNHLY and FYNNEI. Profiling relied on immunoSEQ multiplex PCR, and the TCRdb table lists in-frame clones only, not all of them. This table holds about 35,000 clones, about 81% found once. The source material was gut tissue. This TCR derives from a boy between 10 and 17 years old with mild ulcerative colitis. J is TRBJ1-1 and V is TRBV2; no definite D call. The CDR3 DNA reads as TGTGCCAGCAGTGAAGGAGGAATTGAAGCTTTCTTT. Its translation is CASSEGGIEAFF.